These T cell receptor beta chains were read from a single sample in a study of cytomegalovirus exposure and HLA in healthy donors. Assay: immunoSEQ multiplex PCR; the TCRdb copy retains only in-frame clones and omits some. The sample has approximately 100,000 clones; about 80% are singletons. The sequencing input was PBMCs. The source is a woman aged 40 to 49 in good health and CMV-seropositive. The CDR3 runs from the conserved cysteine through the conserved F or W. The D gene is left open where the match is weak.

. TRBV7-2 CASSTPGGFWGYTF
. TRBV19 CASSPGNRDKVFF
TRBD2 TRBV9 CASSAGLAGVTGELFF
TRBD2 TRBV4-2 CASSQVAGGDLYNEQFF
TRBD1 TRBV2 CASSKDRPARGYTF
. TRBV2 CASSDMGGGTEAFF
. TRBV19 CASSIGQGGEKLFF
. TRBV6-5 CASSQSGTPLHF
. TRBV6-5 CASHAEGLTDTQYF
TRBD1 TRBV14 CASSPQTGAYNEQFF
TRBD2 TRBV5-1 CASSAGLAGRFIYNEQFF
TRBD2 TRBV7-2 CASSLGLFRGGGTDTQYF
TRBD1 TRBV29-1 CSVEDYRGSYTF
. TRBV4-2 CASSHNRDGYTF
. TRBV29-1 CSSSAGQNTEAFF
TRBD2 TRBV4-1 CASSQVTAGVNTGELFF
. TRBV19 CASSMAGAVRNSPLHF
TRBD1 TRBV7-7 CASSKDRGSEAFF
TRBD1 TRBV30 CAWSPGQGPYYGYTF
. TRBV9 CASSFAGNQPQHF
TRBD2 TRBV15 CATSMAGGPGEQFF
TRBD2 TRBV4-2 CASSPFRTSGGELAKNIQYF
. TRBV19 CASSDGELDNQPQHF
. TRBV19 CASSSSRELFF
. TRBV5-4 CASSLDILNTEAFF
TRBD1 TRBV5-6 CASSLQGARGNQPQHF
. TRBV25-1 CASSAPDTAQETQYF
. TRBV6-5 CASRGDMRDTEAFF
. TRBV6-1 CASSEILRGGNQPQHF
. TRBV7-9 CASSSRGPDTQYF
. TRBV7-2 CASSLRQTNTEAFF
. TRBV9 CASSVGGGSYNEQFF
TRBD1 TRBV10-3 CAISSGQALGYEQYF
TRBD2 TRBV27 CASIRTSGTSGGTYNEQFF
. TRBV6-1 CASSLLESPLHF
TRBD1 TRBV7-9 CASSFRQGRGNTEAFF
. TRBV9 CASSVDGGLMNTEAFF
. TRBV6-1 CASSERDSGYNEQFF
. TRBV30 CAWSRTAHGYTF
TRBD1 TRBV27 CASRHTGGAAGGYTF
. TRBV4-2 CASSQGSQGPQETQYF
. TRBV5-4 CASSLLGPVSYNEQFF
. TRBV25-1 CASSEFSGGSGGYTF
TRBD1 TRBV4-2 CASSLGQELTYEQYF
. TRBV2 CASSPRGGNEKLFF
. TRBV27 CASSWGGLGYGYTF
TRBD2 TRBV5-1 CASRTGLAGTDTQYF
. TRBV30 CAWGRGQSSNEKLFF
. TRBV7-9 CASSLNYEPNF
. TRBV5-6 CASSRGGLRPEAFF
TRBD2 TRBV30 CAWKVWRGASYNEQFF
TRBD1 TRBV10-1 CASSRQGLDYNEQFF
TRBD2 TRBV2 CASRPRLAGGGYEQYF
TRBD1 TRBV27 CASSYGGQGFSDTQYF